This record looks at one T cell receptor beta chain sequence and its context. The antigen is not known. The junction shows a germline mismatch at one end, possibly a read error. The data were obtained in a study of blood T cells in healthy people across ages. Through a sample-barcoded 5' primer and a J-beta primer mix, a second PCR was run for about 6 to 11 cycles. One entry per CDR3 protein, called by TCRdb with MiXCR from the 5' RACE reads. Among roughly 800,000 distinct CDR3 sequences listed, roughly 26% were seen once. The CDR3 covers 15 residues. Per germline, CDR1 SGHRS and CDR2 YFSETQ. Study results and caveats: With naive T cell percentage, TCR beta diversity showed a strong correlation.

These data were also filed under a second study, of T cells of mothers and their children. In that study: Per mother, over 9 million TCR beta CDR3 reads were obtained; per child, roughly 2.9 million.

The sample taken for sequencing was blood. The J gene is TRBJ2-2, the V gene TRBV5-1; 7 bases are a match to TRBD1. The receptor was isolated from a boy aged 5 to 17 in good health. The CDR3 sequence is CTSSLIGQGERELFF. CDR3 nucleotide sequence: TGCACCAGCAGCTTGATCGGGCAGGGGGAGAGGGAGCTGTTTTTT.